This TCR beta chain appears in the sequencing data of a study of T cells in localized non-small cell lung cancer. Study-wide findings and caveats: Maximal T cell clonality occurred in uninvolved adjacent lung, with tumor ranking below it.

For this clone: The antigen is unknown.

Sequencing was performed with immunoSEQ multiplex PCR; in TCRdb, only in-frame clones are kept and a portion is missing. This table has around 67,000 clones, roughly 90% appearing once. Germline assignment: CDR1 SGHNT and CDR2 YENEEA. Trimming at V came to 1 base and at J to 6 bases, leaving 11 bases not matched to a gene. This CDR3 is 18 amino acids long. The sample consisted of peripheral blood, taken before any cancer treatment. The receptor's source is a woman aged 40-70 years with stage I lung adenocarcinoma. The rearrangement uses TRBV11-3 and TRBJ2-3, with 12 bases that match TRBD2. The CDR3 coding sequence is TGTGCCAGCAGCTTAGGGACTAGCGGGGAACTCGCGGGGGATACGCAGTATTTT. It encodes CASSLGTSGELAGDTQYF.